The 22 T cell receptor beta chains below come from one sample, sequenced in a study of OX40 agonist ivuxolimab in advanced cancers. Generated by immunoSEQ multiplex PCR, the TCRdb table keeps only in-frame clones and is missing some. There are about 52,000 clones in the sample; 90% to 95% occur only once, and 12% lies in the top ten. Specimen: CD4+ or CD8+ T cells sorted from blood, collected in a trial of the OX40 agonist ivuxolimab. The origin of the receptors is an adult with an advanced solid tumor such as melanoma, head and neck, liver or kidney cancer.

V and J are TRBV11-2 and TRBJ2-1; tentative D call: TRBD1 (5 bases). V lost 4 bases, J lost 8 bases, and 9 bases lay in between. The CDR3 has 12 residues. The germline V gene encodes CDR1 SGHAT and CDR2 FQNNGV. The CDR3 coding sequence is TGTGCCAGCAGCTCAGGGTCCCATGAGCAGTTCTTC. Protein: CASSSGSHEQFF.

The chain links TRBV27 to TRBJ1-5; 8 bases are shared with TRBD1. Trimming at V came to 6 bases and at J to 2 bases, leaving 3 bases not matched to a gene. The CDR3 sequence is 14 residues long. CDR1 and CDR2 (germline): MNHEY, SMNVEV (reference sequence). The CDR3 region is CASRQTGGNQPQHF. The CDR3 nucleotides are TGTGCCAGCAGGCAGACAGGGGGCAATCAGCCCCAGCATTTT.

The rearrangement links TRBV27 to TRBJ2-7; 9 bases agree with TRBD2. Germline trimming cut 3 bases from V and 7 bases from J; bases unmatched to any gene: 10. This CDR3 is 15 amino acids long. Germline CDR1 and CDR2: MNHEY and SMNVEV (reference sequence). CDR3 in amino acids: CASSLIAGGNQEQYF. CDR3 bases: TGTGCCAGCAGTTTGATCGCGGGAGGGAATCAGGAGCAGTACTTC.

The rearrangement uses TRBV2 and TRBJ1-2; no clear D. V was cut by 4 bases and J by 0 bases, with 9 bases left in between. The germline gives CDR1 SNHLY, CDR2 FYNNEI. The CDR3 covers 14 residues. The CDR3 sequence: CASSVSGPNYGYTF. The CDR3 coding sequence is TGTGCCAGCAGTGTCTCCGGCCCTAACTATGGCTACACCTTC.

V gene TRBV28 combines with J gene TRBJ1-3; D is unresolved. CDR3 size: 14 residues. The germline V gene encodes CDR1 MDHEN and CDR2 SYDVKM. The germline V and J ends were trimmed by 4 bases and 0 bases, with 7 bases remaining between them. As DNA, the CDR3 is TGTGCCAGCAGTTCCCCGACCTCTGGAAACACCATATATTTT. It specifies CASSSPTSGNTIYF.

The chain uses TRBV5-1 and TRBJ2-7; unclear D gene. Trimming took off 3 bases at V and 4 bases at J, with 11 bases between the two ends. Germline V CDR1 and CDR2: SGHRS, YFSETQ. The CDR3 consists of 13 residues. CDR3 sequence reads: CASSWDWGYEQYF. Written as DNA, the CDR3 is TGCGCCAGCAGCTGGGATTGGGGTTACGAGCAGTACTTC.

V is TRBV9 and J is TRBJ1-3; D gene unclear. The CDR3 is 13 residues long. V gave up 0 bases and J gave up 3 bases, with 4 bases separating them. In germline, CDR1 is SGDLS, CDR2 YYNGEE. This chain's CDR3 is CASSVVGGNTIYF. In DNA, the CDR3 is TGTGCCAGCAGCGTAGTTGGTGGAAACACCATATATTTT.

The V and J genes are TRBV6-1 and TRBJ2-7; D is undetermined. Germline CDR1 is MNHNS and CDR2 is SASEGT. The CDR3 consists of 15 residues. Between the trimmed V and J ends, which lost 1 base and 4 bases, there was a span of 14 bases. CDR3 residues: CASSEVALGFYEQYF. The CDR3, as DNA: TGTGCCAGCAGTGAAGTGGCGCTAGGTTTTTACGAGCAGTACTTC.

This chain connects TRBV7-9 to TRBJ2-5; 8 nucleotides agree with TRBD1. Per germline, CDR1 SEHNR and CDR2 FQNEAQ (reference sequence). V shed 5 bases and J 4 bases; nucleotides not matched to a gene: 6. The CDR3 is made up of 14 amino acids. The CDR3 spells CASSPRDRLETQYF. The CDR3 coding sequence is TGTGCCAGCAGCCCCCGGGACAGGCTAGAGACCCAGTACTTC.

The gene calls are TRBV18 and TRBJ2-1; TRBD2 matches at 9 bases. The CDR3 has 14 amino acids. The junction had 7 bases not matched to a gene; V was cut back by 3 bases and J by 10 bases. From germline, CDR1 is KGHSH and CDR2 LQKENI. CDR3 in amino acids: CASSPGLAILEQFF. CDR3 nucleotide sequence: TGTGCCAGCTCACCGGGACTAGCTATACTAGAGCAGTTCTTC.

The CDR3 reads CASSPPATGNTEAFF. CDR3 sequence (DNA): TGTGCCAGCAGTCCCCCAGCTACAGGGAACACTGAAGCTTTCTTT. The chain joins TRBV28 to TRBJ1-1, with D tentatively TRBD1 (5 bases). The CDR3 totals 15 residues. Trimming removed 5 bases at V and 1 base at J, with 14 bases between. Germline V CDR1 and CDR2: MDHEN, SYDVKM.

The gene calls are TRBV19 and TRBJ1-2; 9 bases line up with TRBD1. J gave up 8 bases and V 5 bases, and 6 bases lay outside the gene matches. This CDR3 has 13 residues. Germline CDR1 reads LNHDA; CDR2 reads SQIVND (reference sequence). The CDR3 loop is CASSYWTGEGYTF. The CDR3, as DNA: TGTGCCAGTAGTTACTGGACAGGGGAAGGCTACACCTTC.

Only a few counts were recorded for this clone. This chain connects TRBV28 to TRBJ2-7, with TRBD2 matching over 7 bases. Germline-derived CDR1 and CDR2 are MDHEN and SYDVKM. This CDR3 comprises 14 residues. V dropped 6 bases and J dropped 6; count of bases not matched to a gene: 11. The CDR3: CASRGGFREGEQYF. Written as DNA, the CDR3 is TGTGCCAGCAGGGGGGGGTTCAGGGAGGGCGAGCAGTACTTC. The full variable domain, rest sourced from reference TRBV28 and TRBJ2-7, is DVKVTQSSRYLVKRTGEKVFLECVQDMDHENMFWYRQDPGLGLRLIYFSYDVKMKEKGDIPEGYSVSREKKERFSLILESASTNQTSMYLCASRGGFREGEQYFGPGTRLTVT.

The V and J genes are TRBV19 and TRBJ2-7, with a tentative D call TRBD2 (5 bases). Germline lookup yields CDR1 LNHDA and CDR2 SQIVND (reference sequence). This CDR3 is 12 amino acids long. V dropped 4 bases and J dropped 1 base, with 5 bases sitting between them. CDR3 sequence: CASSTGSYEQYF. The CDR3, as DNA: TGTGCCAGTAGTACGGGGTCCTACGAGCAGTACTTC.

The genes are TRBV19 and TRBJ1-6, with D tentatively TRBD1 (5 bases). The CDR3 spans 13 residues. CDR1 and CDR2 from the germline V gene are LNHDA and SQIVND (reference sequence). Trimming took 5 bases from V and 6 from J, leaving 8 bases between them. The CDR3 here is CASSFDSNSPLHF. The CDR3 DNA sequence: TGTGCCAGTAGTTTTGACAGTAATTCACCCCTCCACTTT.

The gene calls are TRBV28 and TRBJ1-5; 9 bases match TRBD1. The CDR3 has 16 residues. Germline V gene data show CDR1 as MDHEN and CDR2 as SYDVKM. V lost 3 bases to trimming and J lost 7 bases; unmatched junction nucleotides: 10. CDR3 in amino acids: CASSFPGQGIEQPQHF. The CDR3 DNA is TGTGCCAGCAGTTTTCCGGGACAGGGAATTGAGCAGCCCCAGCATTTT.

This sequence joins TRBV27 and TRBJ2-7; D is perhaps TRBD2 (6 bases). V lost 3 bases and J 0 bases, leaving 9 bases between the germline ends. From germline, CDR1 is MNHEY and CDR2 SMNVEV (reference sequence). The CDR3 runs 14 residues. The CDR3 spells CASSFLADSYEQYF. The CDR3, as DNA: TGTGCCAGCAGTTTTTTAGCGGACTCCTACGAGCAGTACTTC.

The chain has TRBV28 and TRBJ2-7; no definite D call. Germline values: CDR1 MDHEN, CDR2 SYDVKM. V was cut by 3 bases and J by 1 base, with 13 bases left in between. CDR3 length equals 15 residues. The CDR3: CASSFPTALSYEQYF. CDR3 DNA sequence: TGTGCCAGCAGTTTCCCAACAGCGTTGTCCTACGAGCAGTACTTC.

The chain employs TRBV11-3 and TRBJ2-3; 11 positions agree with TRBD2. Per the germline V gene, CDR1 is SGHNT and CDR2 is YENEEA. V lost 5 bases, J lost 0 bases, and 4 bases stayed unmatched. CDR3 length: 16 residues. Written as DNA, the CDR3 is TGTGCCAGCAGCCTCCGGACTAGCGGGAGCACAGATACGCAGTATTTT. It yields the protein CASSLRTSGSTDTQYF.

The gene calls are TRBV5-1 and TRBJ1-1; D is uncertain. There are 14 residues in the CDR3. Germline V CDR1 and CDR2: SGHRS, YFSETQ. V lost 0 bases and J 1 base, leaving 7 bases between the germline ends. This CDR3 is CASSLASANTEAFF. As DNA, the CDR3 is TGCGCCAGCAGCTTGGCTTCGGCGAACACTGAAGCTTTCTTT.

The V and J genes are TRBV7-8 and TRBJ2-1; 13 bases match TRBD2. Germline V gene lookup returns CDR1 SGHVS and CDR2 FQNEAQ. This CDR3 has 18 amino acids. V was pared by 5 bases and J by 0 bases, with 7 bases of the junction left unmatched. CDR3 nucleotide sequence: TGTGCCAGCAGCCCAGGACTAGCGGGAGAAGGCTCCTACAATGAGCAGTTCTTC. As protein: CASSPGLAGEGSYNEQFF.

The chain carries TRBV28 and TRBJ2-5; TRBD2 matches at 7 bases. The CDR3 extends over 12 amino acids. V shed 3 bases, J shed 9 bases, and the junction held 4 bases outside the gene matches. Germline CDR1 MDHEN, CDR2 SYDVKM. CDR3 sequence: CASSLGRGAQYF. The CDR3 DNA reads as TGTGCCAGCAGTTTGGGACGGGGGGCCCAGTACTTC.